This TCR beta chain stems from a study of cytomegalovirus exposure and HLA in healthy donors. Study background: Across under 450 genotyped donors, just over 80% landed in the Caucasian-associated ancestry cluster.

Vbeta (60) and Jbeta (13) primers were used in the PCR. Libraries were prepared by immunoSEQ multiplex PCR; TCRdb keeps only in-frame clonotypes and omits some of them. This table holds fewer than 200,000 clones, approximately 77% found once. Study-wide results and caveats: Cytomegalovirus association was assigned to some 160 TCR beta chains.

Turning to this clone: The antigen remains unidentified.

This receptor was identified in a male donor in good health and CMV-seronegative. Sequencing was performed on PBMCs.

The CDR3, as DNA: TGTGCCAGCAGCTTGGAGCGGGGCCAAGAGACCCAGTACTTC. It translates to CASSLERGQETQYF. The chain joins TRBV5-4 to TRBJ2-5, with 7 bases matching TRBD2. V was clipped by 0 bases and J by 1 base; unmatched bases: 0. CDR1 and CDR2 from the germline V gene are SGHNT and YYREEE (reference sequence). CDR3 length: 14 residues.